These T cell receptor beta chains were read from a single sample in a study of CD4+ T cells in melanoma. Data came from immunoSEQ multiplex PCR; TCRdb stores just in-frame clones and leaves some out. The data hold 13,000 or so clones, with about 64% observed a single time. Sequencing was done on a sample of cells from a culture (not recorded whether cultured in vitro). The receptor source for this set is a human donor with melanoma. Each CDR3 is given with its conserved first and last residue. The D gene is left open where the match is weak. The size field is filled for only some rows; it gives once, few, many or a size class.

cdr3_length clone_size j_call d_call v_call cdr3_nt cdr3_aa
15 NA TRBJ1-4 TRBD1 TRBV9 TGTGCCAGCAGCCCACAGGGACAGCCGGGCGGAAAACTGTTTTTT CASSPQGQPGGKLFF
16 few TRBJ2-7 TRBD1 TRBV18 TGTGCCAGCTCCCATGGGACAGGCCGACGGGGCTACGAGCAGTACTTC CASSHGTGRRGYEQYF
15 NA TRBJ2-3 TRBD2 TRBV5-1 TGCGCCAGCAGCTTGGCGACTAGCAGCACAGATACGCAGTATTTT CASSLATSSTDTQYF
15 once TRBJ1-2 NA TRBV6-5 TGTGCCAGCAGTCTCGGTAGGGCTCCCATCTATGGCTACACCTTC CASSLGRAPIYGYTF
15 NA TRBJ2-2 NA TRBV19 TGTGCCAGTAGTATAGGACAGTACCTCACCGGGGAGCTGTTTTTT CASSIGQYLTGELFF
15 once TRBJ2-3 NA TRBV7-2 TGTGCCAGCAGTTCCGGGACGCACCTCATAGATACGCAGTATTTT CASSSGTHLIDTQYF
14 few TRBJ1-2 NA TRBV2 TGTGCCAGCAGTGACCTGGGAGCTTACTATGGCTACACCTTC CASSDLGAYYGYTF
15 NA TRBJ2-5 TRBD2 TRBV11-2 TGTGCCAGCAGCGCACCTAGCGGGGGCGCGCCGACCCAGTACTTC CASSAPSGGAPTQYF
19 once TRBJ2-1 TRBD1 TRBV5-1 TGCGCCAGCAGCTTTCCCCGGGACAGGCAAGGGATTCGGGCCAATGAGCAGTTCTTC CASSFPRDRQGIRANEQFF
13 few TRBJ2-5 NA TRBV7-6 TGTGCCAGCAGCTTATCCGGGTTGGAGACCCAGTACTTC CASSLSGLETQYF
14 few TRBJ1-4 NA TRBV28 TGTGCCAGCAGTGGTGGGGGGCGGAGCGAAAAACTGTTTTTT CASSGGGRSEKLFF
14 few TRBJ2-6 NA TRBV5-4 TGTGCCAGCAGCAAGGGGGTTGGGGCCAACGTCCTGACTTTC CASSKGVGANVLTF
16 once TRBJ1-6 NA TRBV6-1 TGTGCCAGCAGTGAAGTGAGGGGTCGGCCCGATTCACCCCTCCACTTT CASSEVRGRPDSPLHF
15 NA TRBJ2-1 NA TRBV5-1 TGCGCCAGCAGACCGACGGTGAGCTCCTACAATGAGCAGTTCTTC CASRPTVSSYNEQFF
14 NA TRBJ1-2 NA TRBV5-1 TGCGCCAGCAGATACACTACAGACTCCTATGGCTACACCTTC CASRYTTDSYGYTF
16 NA TRBJ2-7 NA TRBV18 TGTGCCAGCTCACCGACAGCCCAGGGGGGTCCCTACGAGCAGTACTTC CASSPTAQGGPYEQYF
11 NA TRBJ2-7 NA TRBV10-3 TGTGCCATCAGTGGCTGGAGGGAGCAGTACTTC CAISGWREQYF
14 NA TRBJ1-1 NA TRBV9 TGTGCCAGCAGCGCCGAGGGACACTACACTGAAGCTTTCTTT CASSAEGHYTEAFF
14 once TRBJ2-1 NA TRBV29-1 TGCAGCGCCGAAACAGGGATTACCTACAATGAGCAGTTCTTC CSAETGITYNEQFF
16 NA TRBJ1-2 NA TRBV6-5 TGTGCCAGCAGTTACCGTCCTCAAGGAAAAGGGTATGGCTACACCTTC CASSYRPQGKGYGYTF
14 NA TRBJ1-2 TRBD1 TRBV4-2 TGTGCCAGCAGTCCCCCGGGACAGATCTATGGCTACACCTTC CASSPPGQIYGYTF
15 NA TRBJ1-4 NA TRBV5-4 TGTGCCAGCAGCTTGAAGACACTGACTAATGAAAAACTGTTTTTT CASSLKTLTNEKLFF
13 NA TRBJ1-2 NA TRBV29-1 TGCAGCGTTGAGCCGGCGGGCAACTATGGCTACACCTTC CSVEPAGNYGYTF
15 NA TRBJ2-3 NA TRBV4-1 TGCGCCAGCAGCTCGACCGGGACCATCATGAATACGCAGTATTTT CASSSTGTIMNTQYF
16 NA TRBJ2-1 TRBD2 TRBV5-1 TGCGCCAGCAGCTCTCCCAATAGCGGGGGCTACAATGAGCAGTTCTTC CASSSPNSGGYNEQFF
15 few TRBJ2-2 NA TRBV6-1 TGTGCCAGCAGTGTCCGGACAGCTGACACCGGGGAGCTGTTTTTT CASSVRTADTGELFF
13 NA TRBJ1-1 NA TRBV4-2 TGTGCCAGCAGCTTAGGTGATGGCAGGGAAGCTTTCTTT CASSLGDGREAFF
16 NA TRBJ1-6 TRBD1 TRBV6-1 TGTGCCAGCAGTGCGCATCCGGGACAGTGGAATTCACCCCTCCACTTT CASSAHPGQWNSPLHF
16 NA TRBJ1-6 NA TRBV27 TGTGCCAGCAGTTACCGCCCAGGGCCGAAAAATTCACCCCTCCACTTT CASSYRPGPKNSPLHF
14 NA TRBJ1-5 NA TRBV2 TGTGCCAGAGGGGGACCTCGAGGCGATCAGCCCCAGCATTTT CARGGPRGDQPQHF
13 NA TRBJ1-3 NA TRBV18 TGTGCCAGCTCACCTCCGACAGCAAACACCATATATTTT CASSPPTANTIYF
15 once TRBJ2-7 TRBD1 TRBV5-6 TGTGCCAGCAGCTCGTTGGGAGGACAGGGCTACGAGCAGTACTTC CASSSLGGQGYEQYF
14 NA TRBJ2-3 TRBD1 TRBV27 TGTGCCAGCAGGCTACAGGGGGCGGGAGATACGCAGTATTTT CASRLQGAGDTQYF
15 few TRBJ2-7 TRBD2 TRBV5-1 TGCGCCAGCAGCTTAACTAGCGGGGGGAACTACGAGCAGTACTTC CASSLTSGGNYEQYF
13 NA TRBJ1-6 NA TRBV2 TGTGCCAGCACGGTCTCCTATAATTCACCCCTCCACTTT CASTVSYNSPLHF
19 once TRBJ2-3 NA TRBV4-1 TGCGCCAGCAGCCAAGGGCGGGGGCGGCTAGCGGTTAGCACAGATACGCAGTATTTT CASSQGRGRLAVSTDTQYF
18 once TRBJ2-3 NA TRBV19 TGTGCCAGTAGTCTAAAGCCTACCGCCTTACTATTCGCAGATACGCAGTATTTT CASSLKPTALLFADTQYF
13 NA TRBJ1-2 NA TRBV25-1 TGTGCCAGCAGTGAAGCCGGGGGCTTCGGCTACACCTTC CASSEAGGFGYTF
14 NA TRBJ1-4 TRBD1 TRBV30 TGTGCCTGGAGGGCCGGGACAGGGAATGAAAAACTGTTTTTT CAWRAGTGNEKLFF
12 NA TRBJ2-1 NA TRBV6-1 TGTGCCAGCAGTGAGCGGGGTAGTCGGCAGTTCTTC CASSERGSRQFF
14 NA TRBJ1-1 NA TRBV19 TGTGCCAGTAGCGCTATCCCGGTGAACACTGAAGCTTTCTTT CASSAIPVNTEAFF
15 few TRBJ1-6 NA TRBV5-1 TGCGCCAGCAGCTTGGCCGGGGGTATGAATTCACCCCTCCACTTT CASSLAGGMNSPLHF
13 NA TRBJ2-3 TRBD2 TRBV30 TGTGCCTGGACCGAGCGGGGGTGGGATACGCAGTATTTT CAWTERGWDTQYF
14 NA TRBJ2-1 NA TRBV19 TGTGCCAGTAGTATCAATCAGGGCATAAATGAGCAGTTCTTC CASSINQGINEQFF